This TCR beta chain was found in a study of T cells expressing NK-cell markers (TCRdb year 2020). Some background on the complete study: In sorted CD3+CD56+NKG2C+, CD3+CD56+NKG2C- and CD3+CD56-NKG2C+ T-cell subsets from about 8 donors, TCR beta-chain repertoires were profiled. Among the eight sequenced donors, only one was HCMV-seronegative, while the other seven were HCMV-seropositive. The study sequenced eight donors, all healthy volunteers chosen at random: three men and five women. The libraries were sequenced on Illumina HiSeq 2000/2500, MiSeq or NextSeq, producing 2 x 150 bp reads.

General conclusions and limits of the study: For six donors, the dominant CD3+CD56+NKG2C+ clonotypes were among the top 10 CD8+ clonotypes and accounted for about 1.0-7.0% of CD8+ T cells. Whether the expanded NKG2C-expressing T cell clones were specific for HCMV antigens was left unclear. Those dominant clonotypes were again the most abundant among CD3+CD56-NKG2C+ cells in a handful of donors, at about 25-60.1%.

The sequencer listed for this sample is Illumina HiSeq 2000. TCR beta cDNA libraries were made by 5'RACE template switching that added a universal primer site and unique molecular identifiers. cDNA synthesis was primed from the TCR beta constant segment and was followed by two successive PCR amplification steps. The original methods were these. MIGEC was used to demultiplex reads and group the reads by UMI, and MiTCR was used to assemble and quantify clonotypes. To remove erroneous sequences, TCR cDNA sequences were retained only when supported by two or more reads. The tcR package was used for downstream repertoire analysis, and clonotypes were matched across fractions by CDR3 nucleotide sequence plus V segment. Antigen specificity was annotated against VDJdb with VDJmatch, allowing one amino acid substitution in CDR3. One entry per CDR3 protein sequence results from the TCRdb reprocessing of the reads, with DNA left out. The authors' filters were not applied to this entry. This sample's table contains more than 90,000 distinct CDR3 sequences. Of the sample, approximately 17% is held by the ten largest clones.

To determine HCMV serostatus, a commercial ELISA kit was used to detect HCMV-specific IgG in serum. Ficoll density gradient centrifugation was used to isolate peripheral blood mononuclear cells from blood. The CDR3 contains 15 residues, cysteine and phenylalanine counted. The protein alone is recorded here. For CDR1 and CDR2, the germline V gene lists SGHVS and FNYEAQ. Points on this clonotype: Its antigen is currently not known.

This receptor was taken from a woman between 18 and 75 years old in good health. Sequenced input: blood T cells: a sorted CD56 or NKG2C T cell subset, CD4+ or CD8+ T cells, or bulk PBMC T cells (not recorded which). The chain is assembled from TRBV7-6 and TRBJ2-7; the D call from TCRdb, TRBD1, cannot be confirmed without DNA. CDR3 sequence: CASSPEPGQADEQYF. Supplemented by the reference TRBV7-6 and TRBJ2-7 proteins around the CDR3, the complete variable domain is GAGVSQSPRYKVTKRGQDVALRCDPISGHVSLYWYRQALGQGPEFLTYFNYEAQQDKSGLPNDRFSAERPEGSISTLTIQRTEQRDSAMYRCASSPEPGQADEQYFGPGTRLTVT.